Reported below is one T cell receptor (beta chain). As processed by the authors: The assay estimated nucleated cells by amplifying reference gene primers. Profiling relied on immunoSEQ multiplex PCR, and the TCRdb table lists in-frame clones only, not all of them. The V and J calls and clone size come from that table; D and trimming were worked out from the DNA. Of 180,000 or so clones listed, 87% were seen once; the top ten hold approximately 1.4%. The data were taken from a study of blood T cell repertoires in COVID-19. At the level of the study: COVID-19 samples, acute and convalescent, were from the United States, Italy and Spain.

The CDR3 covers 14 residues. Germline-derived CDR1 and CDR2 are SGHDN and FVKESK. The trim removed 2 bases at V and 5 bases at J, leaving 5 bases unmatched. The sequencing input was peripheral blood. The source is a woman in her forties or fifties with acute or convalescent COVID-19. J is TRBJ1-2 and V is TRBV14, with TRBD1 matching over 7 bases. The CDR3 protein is CASSQRGPRYGYTF. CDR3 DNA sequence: TGTGCCAGCAGCCAAAGGGGGCCTAGGTATGGCTACACCTTC.